Shown below are 6 T cell receptor beta chains from a single sample sequenced in a study of blood T cells in healthy people across ages (dated by TCRdb to between 2015 and 2017). Receptor libraries were prepared by 5' RACE. TCRdb shows the sequencer as Illumina HiSeq 2500. A second roughly 6 to 12 cycle PCR used a sample-barcoded 5' primer and a J-beta primer mix. The public reads were quality trimmed at Q25 with fastp and then assembled into clones with MiXCR by TCRdb, keeping productive beta chains. Each entry merges the rows of one CDR3 protein and shows their most common DNA and genes. Within this sample are 760,000 or so distinct CDR3 sequences, with around 25% of them counted one time only. Clones ranked in the top ten supply 9.4% of the sample. These sequences were also reported in another study, on T cells of mothers and their children.

Sequencing used blood. The receptors shown here come from a boy younger than 18 in good health.

This clonotype was found many times. The chain couples TRBV20-1 to TRBJ2-5; perhaps TRBD1 as D (5 bases). This CDR3 has 14 residues. With 5 bases removed from V and 5 bases from J, the gap between germline ends came to 18 bases. CDR1 is DFQATT, CDR2 SNEGSKA, per germline (reference sequence). The DNA of the CDR3 is TGCAGTGCTCAAGGGGCCGACAAAGGGGAGACCCAGTACTTC. Its translation: CSAQGADKGETQYF.

This clonotype was counted between two and nine times. The rearrangement joins TRBV20-1 to TRBJ2-5; possibly TRBD2 for D (5 bases). Near its end, the DNA agrees better with TRBJ2-7, so the J call may be wrong. The CDR3 has 11 amino acids. Germline CDR1 DFQATT, CDR2 SNEGSKA (reference sequence). CDR3 DNA sequence: TGCAGTGCTAGTGACGGGGACGAGCAGTACTTC. Translation gives CSASDGDEQYF.

The rearrangement uses TRBV4-1 and TRBJ1-1; 9 bases match TRBD1. The V and J ends lost 4 bases and 6 bases, in that order; junction bases with no gene match: 9. Germline values: CDR1 MGHRA, CDR2 YSYEKL. The CDR3 runs 15 residues. CDR3 protein: CASSRPGQGEAEAFF. The CDR3 DNA sequence: TGCGCCAGCAGCCGCCCGGGACAGGGTGAAGCTGAAGCTTTCTTT.

The gene calls are TRBV5-6 and TRBJ2-1, with 12 nucleotides matching TRBD2. J lost 5 bases, V lost 4 bases, and 4 bases had no gene match. CDR1 is SGHDT, CDR2 YYEEEE, per germline. The CDR3 is made up of 15 amino acids. CDR3 sequence (DNA): TGTGCCAGCAGCGTAGGACTAGCGGGGAACAATGAGCAGTTCTTC. Translation: CASSVGLAGNNEQFF. The complete variable domain, with remaining parts taken from reference TRBV5-6 and TRBJ2-1, reads DAGVTQSPTHLIKTRGQQVTLRCSPKSGHDTVSWYQQALGQGPQFIFQYYEEEERQRGNFPDRFSGHQFPNYSSELNVNALLLGDSALYLCASSVGLAGNNEQFFGPGTRLTVL.

In DNA form, the CDR3 reads TGTGCCAGCACCGAGACAGGCCCCTTCTATGGCTACACCTTC. Amino acids: CASTETGPFYGYTF. The V gene is TRBV28, the J gene TRBJ1-2; D is perhaps TRBD1 (6 bases). V shed 7 bases and J shed 4 bases, with 16 bases lying between them. Germline values: CDR1 MDHEN, CDR2 SYDVKM. CDR3 size: 14 residues.

This chain uses TRBV11-3 with TRBJ2-7, with a weak D call TRBD1 (5 bases). Trimming shortened V by 7 bases and J by 4 bases, and 14 bases separated the two germline ends. This CDR3 contains 13 residues. From germline, CDR1 is SGHNT and CDR2 YENEEA. The CDR3 reads CASTGSGRYEQYF. The CDR3 nucleotides are TGTGCCAGCACAGGATCAGGGCGGTACGAGCAGTACTTC.